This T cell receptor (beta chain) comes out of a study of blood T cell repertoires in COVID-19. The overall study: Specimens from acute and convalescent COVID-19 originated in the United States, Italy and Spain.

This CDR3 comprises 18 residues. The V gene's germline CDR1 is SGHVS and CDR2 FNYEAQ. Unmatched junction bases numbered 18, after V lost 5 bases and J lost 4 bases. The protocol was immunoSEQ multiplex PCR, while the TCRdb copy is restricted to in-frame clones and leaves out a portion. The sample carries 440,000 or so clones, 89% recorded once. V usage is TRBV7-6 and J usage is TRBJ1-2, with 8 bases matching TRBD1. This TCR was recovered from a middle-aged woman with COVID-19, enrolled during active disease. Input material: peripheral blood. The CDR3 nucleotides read TGTGCCAGCAGCCCTGGGTCCAGGGGGCGCAGAGGCAGCTATGGCTACACCTTC. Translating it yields CASSPGSRGRRGSYGYTF.